Listed here are 18 T cell receptor beta chains from one sample, sequenced in a study of blood T cells in healthy people across ages. The second PCR ran roughly 7 to 11 cycles with a sample-barcoded 5' primer and J-beta primers. TCRdb reanalysed the 5' RACE reads using MiXCR and keeps one entry per CDR3 protein. Of around 800,000 distinct CDR3 sequences listed, approximately 48% are singletons. Sequencing input: blood. The receptors were sampled from a man in his sixties in good health.

This clonotype was picked up many times. The V and J genes are TRBV6-6 and TRBJ2-7; 10 bases are a match to TRBD1. The CDR3 runs 15 residues. V was clipped by 0 bases and J by 7 bases; unmatched bases: 6. CDR1 is MNHNY, CDR2 SVGAGI, per germline (reference sequence). For the CDR3, the DNA is TGTGCCAGCAGTTACTCGCGGGACAGGGGAGGGGAGCAGTACTTC. Protein: CASSYSRDRGGEQYF.

Notes on this clonotype: One end of the junction does not line up with germline, which may come from a read error. This sequence joins TRBV5-1 and TRBJ1-6; D gene uncertain. Per the germline V gene, CDR1 is SGHRS and CDR2 is YFSETQ. This CDR3 spans 13 amino acids. The chain's CDR3 is CASSLDGNSPLHF. The CDR3 DNA reads as TGTGCCAGCAGTTTAGACGGGAATTCACCCCTCCACTTT.

This chain joins TRBV6-5 and TRBJ2-1; 9 bases match TRBD1. The V segment lost 6 bases and the J segment 5 bases; nucleotides outside the gene matches: 14. The CDR3 is 17 residues long. CDR1 MNHEY and CDR2 SVGAGI come from the germline V gene. This CDR3 is CASSYGWGQGGHNEQFF. The DNA for the CDR3 is TGTGCCAGCAGCTACGGCTGGGGACAGGGAGGGCACAATGAGCAGTTCTTC.

This chain joins TRBV27 and TRBJ2-2; 9 bases agree with TRBD1. Looked up from germline, CDR1 is MNHEY and CDR2 is SMNVEV (reference sequence). V was pared by 0 bases and J by 6 bases, with 2 bases of the junction left unmatched. The CDR3 sequence is 15 residues long. The chain's CDR3 is CASSLSWTGAGELFF. CDR3 nucleotides: TGTGCCAGCAGTTTATCGTGGACAGGGGCCGGGGAGCTGTTTTTT.

This clonotype was detected many times. The genes are TRBV7-2 and TRBJ2-5; 12 bases agree with TRBD2. CDR3 length equals 14 residues. Germline V gene data show CDR1 as SGHTA and CDR2 as FQGNSA. V was clipped by 6 bases and J by 4 bases; unmatched bases: 3. CDR3: CASRTSGGRETQYF. The CDR3 coding sequence is TGTGCCAGCAGGACTAGCGGGGGCAGAGAGACCCAGTACTTC.

The chain employs TRBV29-1 and TRBJ1-2; TRBD1 might be the D (6 bases). V was clipped by 3 bases and J by 8 bases, with 16 bases between them. The CDR3 has 13 amino acids. Per germline, CDR1 SQVTM and CDR2 ANQGSEA. The CDR3 DNA follows: TGCAGCGTTGAGCGGGGGCAGCGGTACGGCTACACCTTC. Protein: CSVERGQRYGYTF.

The chain is built from TRBV11-1 and TRBJ2-5; 7 bases fit TRBD1. With 6 bases clipped from V and 4 bases from J, the junction kept 8 bases outside the gene matches. The germline gives CDR1 SGHAT, CDR2 FQDESV (reference sequence). The CDR3 contains 14 residues. CDR3 in DNA: TGTGCCAGCAGTTCCCAAGGGGGCCCAGAGACCCAGTACTTC. Its protein product is CASSSQGGPETQYF.

This clonotype was picked up one time. Germline is not matched at one junction end, which may reflect a read error. This rearrangement joins TRBV27 to TRBJ1-6, with a tentative D call TRBD1 (5 bases). The CDR3 totals 16 residues. Germline V gene data show CDR1 as MNHEY and CDR2 as SMNVEV (reference sequence). The CDR3, as DNA: TGTGCCAGCAGTTTATCTTGGCAGGGACTTAATCCACCCCTCCACTTT. Translating gives CASSLSWQGLNPPLHF.

This chain connects TRBV2 to TRBJ2-7; 13 bases fit TRBD2. V was pared by 0 bases and J by 0 bases, with 5 bases of the junction left unmatched. The germline V gene has CDR1 SNHLY and CDR2 FYNNEI. CDR3 size: 18 residues. The CDR3 sequence: CASSEAGTSGKISYEQYF. Here the CDR3 DNA reads TGTGCCAGCAGTGAAGCTGGGACTAGCGGGAAGATCTCCTACGAGCAGTACTTC.

This clonotype was seen more than once but under ten times. The chain couples TRBV7-9 to TRBJ2-3; maybe TRBD2 (5 bases). CDR3 length equals 14 residues. The germline V gene encodes CDR1 SEHNR and CDR2 FQNEAQ (reference sequence). V was shortened by 6 bases and J by 3 bases, with 13 bases between the two germline ends. CDR3 in amino acids: CASRSGWVTDTQYF. Written as DNA, the CDR3 is TGTGCCAGCAGAAGCGGTTGGGTGACAGATACGCAGTATTTT.

This sequence joins TRBV7-3 and TRBJ2-6; TRBD2 matches 8 bases. With 5 bases clipped from V and 0 bases from J, the junction kept 12 bases outside the gene matches. The CDR3 is made up of 19 amino acids. Germline lookup yields CDR1 SGHTA and CDR2 FQGTGA. The CDR3 coding sequence is TGTGCCAGCAGCCGAGAGGGGACTAGATTTAACTCTGGGGCCAACGTCCTGACTTTC. It translates to CASSREGTRFNSGANVLTF.

Concerning this clonotype itself: A junction boundary mismatches the germline segment, possibly from a read error. The CDR3 protein is CASSQGIYNDGYTF. The CDR3 DNA is TGTGCCAGCAGCCAAGGTATCTATAACGATGGCTACACCTTC. The chain combines TRBV3-1 with TRBJ1-2; the D is unclear. This CDR3 region has 14 residues. The germline gives CDR1 LGHDT, CDR2 YNNKEL (reference sequence).

The DNA for the CDR3 is TGTGCCACCAGCAGAGAACCATCGGGGGCGAGCCCCTACGAGCAGTACTTC. Translation gives CATSREPSGASPYEQYF. The rearrangement joins TRBV15 to TRBJ2-7; D is possibly TRBD1 or TRBD2 (6 bases each). From germline, CDR1 is LNHNV and CDR2 YYDKDF (reference sequence). V was cut by 0 bases and J by 2 bases, with 17 bases left in between. The CDR3 sequence is 17 residues long.

This clonotype was detected a few times. V usage is TRBV27 and J usage is TRBJ1-2; 8 bases line up with TRBD1. V dropped 5 bases and J dropped 5; count of bases not matched to a gene: 19. CDR1 is MNHEY, CDR2 SMNVEV, per germline (reference sequence). The CDR3 consists of 18 residues. The chain's CDR3 is CASSRSTKTGDHRYGYTF. CDR3 bases: TGTGCCAGCAGTCGTTCAACTAAGACAGGGGACCATCGGTATGGCTACACCTTC.

This sequence joins TRBV9 and TRBJ2-1, with D possibly being TRBD1 or TRBD2 (5 bases each). Germline V gene lookup returns CDR1 SGDLS and CDR2 YYNGEE. V lost 4 bases and J lost 1, with 21 bases in between. This CDR3 has 18 residues. The CDR3 loop is CASSLWDRGTGSYNEQFF. Written as DNA, the CDR3 is TGTGCCAGCAGCTTATGGGACCGCGGAACGGGGTCCTACAATGAGCAGTTCTTC.

The chain joins TRBV30 to TRBJ2-3; D ambiguous. Germline values: CDR1 GTSNPN, CDR2 SVGIG (reference sequence). This CDR3 comprises 11 residues. Trimming removed 2 bases from V and 7 bases from J, with 7 bases in between. CDR3 sequence: CAWSFEYTQYF. The CDR3 nucleotides are TGTGCCTGGAGTTTTGAATATACGCAGTATTTT. The full variable domain, its missing parts supplied by reference TRBV30 and TRBJ2-3, is SQTIHQWPATLVQPVGSPLSLECTVEGTSNPNLYWYRQAAGRGLQLLFYSVGIGQISSEVPQNLSASRPQDRQFILSSKKLLLSDSGFYLCAWSFEYTQYFGPGTRLTVL.

The CDR3 protein is CATSSYWGALNTQYF. In nucleotides, the CDR3 is TGTGCCACCAGCAGTTATTGGGGGGCACTTAATACGCAGTATTTT. The chain links TRBV15 to TRBJ2-3, with D perhaps being TRBD1 or TRBD2 (6 bases each). The CDR3 is 15 amino acids. Germline V gives CDR1 LNHNV, CDR2 YYDKDF (reference sequence). Trimming removed 3 bases from V and 7 bases from J, with 17 bases in between. Complete variable domain (other parts from reference TRBV15 and TRBJ2-3): DAMVIQNPRYQVTQFGKPVTLSCSQTLNHNVMYWYQQKSSQAPKLLFHYYDKDFNNEADTPDNFQSRRPNTSFCFLDIRSPGLGDTAMYLCATSSYWGALNTQYFGPGTRLTVL.

This clonotype was seen a single time. Relative to the germline gene, one junction end is altered; a read error may explain this. This chain uses TRBV6-4 with TRBJ2-3; D gene uncertain. Germline V gene data show CDR1 as MRHNA and CDR2 as SNTAGT. The CDR3 length is 13 residues. The DNA of the CDR3 is TGTGTCAGCTTAGGCCGCCAGAGAGATACGCAGTATTTT. Its protein product is CVSLGRQRDTQYF.